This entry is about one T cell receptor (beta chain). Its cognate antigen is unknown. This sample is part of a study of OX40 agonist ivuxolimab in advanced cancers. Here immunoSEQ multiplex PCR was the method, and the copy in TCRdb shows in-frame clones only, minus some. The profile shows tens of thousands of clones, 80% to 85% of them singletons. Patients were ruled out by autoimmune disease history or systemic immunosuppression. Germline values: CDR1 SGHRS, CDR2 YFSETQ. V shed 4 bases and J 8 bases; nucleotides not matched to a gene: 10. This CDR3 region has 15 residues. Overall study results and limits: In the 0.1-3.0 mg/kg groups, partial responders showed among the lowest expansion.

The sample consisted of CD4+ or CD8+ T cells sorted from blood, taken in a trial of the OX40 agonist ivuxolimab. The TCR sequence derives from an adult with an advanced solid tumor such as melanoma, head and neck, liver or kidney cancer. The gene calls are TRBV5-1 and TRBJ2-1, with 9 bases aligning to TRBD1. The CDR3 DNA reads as TGCGCCAGCAGCGTAACCGGGACAGGGTGGTATGAGCAGTTCTTC. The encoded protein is CASSVTGTGWYEQFF.